Shown below are 12 T cell receptor beta chains from a single sample sequenced in a study of shared clonotypes between healthy human individuals. The repertoire was sequenced with immunoSEQ multiplex PCR; TCRdb's copy has only in-frame clones and lacks some. Of about 680,000 clones listed, roughly 78% are singletons. The sample comprised memory CD4+ T cells sorted from blood. The sample's subset: CD45RA-negative fraction. Every receptor here comes from a woman between 25 and 40 years old in good health.

The chain combines TRBV18 with TRBJ2-7, with D unclear. The V end was cut by 5 bases, the J end by 4 bases, with 9 bases between. The CDR3 has 12 residues. CDR1 is KGHSH and CDR2 is LQKENI in the germline V gene. The CDR3 coding sequence is TGTGCCAGCTCAACTAACCATTACGAGCAGTACTTC. Translating it yields CASSTNHYEQYF.

The chain has TRBV27 and TRBJ1-5, with D maybe TRBD1 (5 bases). The CDR3 is 15 residues long. Germline V gives CDR1 MNHEY, CDR2 SMNVEV (reference sequence). V was trimmed by 3 bases and J by 6 bases, leaving 15 bases between them. Here the CDR3 DNA reads TGTGCCAGCAGTTTTGAGGGGCTGGGAAGTCAGCCCCAGCATTTT. Its translation is CASSFEGLGSQPQHF.

This clone appeared a few times. The V and J genes are TRBV7-9 and TRBJ2-7; 10 bases are shared with TRBD2. With V trimmed by 6 bases and J by 5 bases, 10 bases remained unmatched. Germline V CDR1 and CDR2: SEHNR, FQNEAQ (reference sequence). The CDR3 is 15 amino acids. CDR3 region: CASSFSGRNGDEQYF. The DNA for the CDR3 is TGTGCCAGCAGTTTTAGCGGGAGGAATGGGGACGAGCAGTACTTC.

The chain has TRBV5-4 and TRBJ2-3, with 14 bases fitting TRBD2. Germline V gives CDR1 SGHNT, CDR2 YYREEE (reference sequence). CDR3 length: 16 residues. J gave up 3 bases and V 1 base, and 1 base lay outside the gene matches. The CDR3 DNA reads as TGTGCCAGCAGCTTGAGGACTAGCGGGAGGACAGATACGCAGTATTTT. Translating gives CASSLRTSGRTDTQYF.

As concerns this clone: Additional DNA sequences in this sample encode the identical CDR3. Here the CDR3 DNA reads TGTGCCAGCAGCGTAGTCTCCGGGAGCTCCTACAATGAGCAGTTCTTC. This codes for CASSVVSGSSYNEQFF. This rearrangement joins TRBV9 to TRBJ2-1; TRBD2 is a possible D gene (6 bases). CDR1 is SGDLS and CDR2 is YYNGEE in the germline V gene. V lost 0 bases and J 0 bases, leaving 10 bases between the germline ends. CDR3 length equals 16 residues.

This clone was counted between two and nine times. The J gene is TRBJ2-1, the V gene TRBV9; D remains ambiguous. The germline V gene has CDR1 SGDLS and CDR2 YYNGEE. The CDR3 totals 14 residues. Trimming pared 0 bases from V and 5 bases from J, leaving 9 bases between. CDR3 sequence: CASSVAGADNEQFF. The DNA of the CDR3 is TGTGCCAGCAGCGTAGCTGGCGCGGACAATGAGCAGTTCTTC. Variable domain in full (rest from reference TRBV9 and TRBJ2-1): DSGVTQTPKHLITATGQRVTLRCSPRSGDLSVYWYQQSLDQGLQFLIQYYNGEERAKGNILERFSAQQFPDLHSELNLSSLELGDSALYFCASSVAGADNEQFFGPGTRLTVL.

The chain has TRBV11-1 and TRBJ1-2; tentatively, D is TRBD1 (5 bases). The germline V gene encodes CDR1 SGHAT and CDR2 FQDESV (reference sequence). CDR3 size: 15 residues. The germline V and J ends were trimmed by 5 bases and 0 bases, with 13 bases remaining between them. The CDR3 here is CASSPRDRSNYGYTF. Here the CDR3 DNA reads TGTGCCAGCAGCCCCAGGGACCGGTCTAACTATGGCTACACCTTC.

The J gene is TRBJ1-2, the V gene TRBV28; D is possibly TRBD1 (5 bases). Germline loops: CDR1 MDHEN, CDR2 SYDVKM. With 5 bases removed from V and 4 bases from J, the gap between germline ends came to 17 bases. This CDR3 comprises 15 residues. Here the CDR3 DNA reads TGTGCCAGCAGTCCCCGGGACGGAAATGTCTATGGCTACACCTTC. As protein: CASSPRDGNVYGYTF.

The chain combines TRBV2 with TRBJ1-1, with a tentative D call TRBD1 (6 bases). This CDR3 comprises 13 residues. V was clipped by 4 bases and J by 5 bases, with 11 bases between them. Germline V gene sequence: CDR1 SNHLY, CDR2 FYNNEI. CDR3 loop: CASSVRQGTEAFF. CDR3 nucleotide sequence: TGTGCCAGCAGTGTGCGTCAGGGGACTGAAGCTTTCTTT.

This CDR3 reads CASRPGPEVPLHF. The CDR3, as DNA: TGTGCCAGCAGACCTGGGCCGGAGGTTCCCCTCCACTTT. V and J are TRBV2 and TRBJ1-6; no clear D gene. V was pared by 6 bases and J by 13 bases, with 16 bases between. The length of the CDR3 is 13 residues. Germline lookup yields CDR1 SNHLY and CDR2 FYNNEI.

V usage is TRBV18 and J usage is TRBJ1-2, with a possible D match to TRBD1 (5 bases). The CDR3 has 17 residues. Deletions cut 1 base from V and 3 bases from J, with 18 bases between. Germline V gives CDR1 KGHSH, CDR2 LQKENI. CDR3 coding DNA: TGTGCCAGCTCACCACAGAGGGACGCATTTAGCCACTATGGCTACACCTTC. It is translated as CASSPQRDAFSHYGYTF.

The chain has TRBV10-3 and TRBJ1-3; TRBD1 matches at 8 bases. CDR1 is ENHRY, CDR2 SYGVKD, per germline. The CDR3 extends over 17 amino acids. V lost 1 base, J lost 1 base, and 6 bases stayed unmatched. Here the CDR3 reads CAISEFMGQESGNTIYF. DNA of the CDR3: TGTGCCATCAGTGAGTTTATGGGACAGGAGTCTGGAAACACCATATATTTT.